This T cell receptor (beta chain) was observed in a study of T cells in Graves' hyperthyroidism and ophthalmopathy (dated by TCRdb to the late 2010s). Notes on the research overall: Peripheral blood samples were taken at the time of initial diagnosis, prior to any treatment. To identify distinguishing TCR V-J signatures, a discovery cohort of some 100 patients was used, comprising 43 with Graves' ophthalmopathy and under 60 with stable Graves' hyperthyroidism. Prospective prediction of ophthalmopathy was tested in an independent validation cohort of fewer than 20 hyperthyroidism patients and some 17 patients who later progressed to ophthalmopathy. For training and testing, the 100 patients in the discovery cohort were randomly divided in a 7:3 ratio. The study also compared thyroid tissue and blood T-cell repertoires from over 5 Graves' hyperthyroidism patients. Following sampling, methimazole starting at 30 mg daily was given to hyperthyroidism patients, and high-dose intravenous methylprednisolone was given to ophthalmopathy patients. According to the paper, TCR Vbeta CDR3 sequencing was carried out on 135 peripheral blood samples, which came from under 50 ophthalmopathy, some 73 hyperthyroidism and some 17 progressor patients. Results the study describes overall, beyond this receptor: Most expanded thyroid clonotypes (frequency above 0.001) were also found in blood, which suggests that blood repertoires may mirror thyroid immune responses. During validation, the model predicted progression to ophthalmopathy a median of approximately 7 months ahead of onset, with 70.59% sensitivity and 72.22% specificity. A model built on a 13 V-J signature distinguished ophthalmopathy from stable hyperthyroidism, reaching roughly 88% sensitivity and about 81% specificity in cross-validation and 80%/75% in testing. Sample size was not statistically predetermined, and investigators were not blinded to group allocation.

V is reduced by 7 bases and J by 8 bases, leaving a spacing of 20 bases between them. From its cysteine to its phenylalanine, the CDR3 spans 14 amino acids. CDR3 DNA is the only sequence kept; it has 42 bases, read in frame from the first base. The germline V gene (reference sequence) provides CDR1 SEHNR and CDR2 FQNEAQ. This clonotype was detected many times. No antigen is known for it. Base qualities are not provided; no much larger clone lies one nucleotide away. Stable Graves' hyperthyroidism was defined as no progression to ophthalmopathy during 18 months of follow-up. Hyperthyroidism patients were newly diagnosed, had a disease duration of under 2 months, and were aged 18 to 65 years. Exclusion was applied to patients with uncontrolled infections, other autoimmune diseases, pregnancy or lactation. Diagnoses were established on the basis of clinical symptoms, serum thyroxine and TRAb, thyroid ultrasound, and orbital computed tomography. PBMCs were separated from 10 ml of fresh peripheral blood using Ficoll-Paque density gradient centrifugation. Total RNA was extracted with Trizol reagent, and quality was checked on an Agilent 2100 Bioanalyzer.

The TCR beta CDR3 regions were amplified from the RNA transcripts. A first-round RT-PCR of the TCR CDR3 used the HTBI primer set with the Qiagen OneStep RT-PCR kit. Libraries were constructed in a second round of multiplex PCR, after which size selection and purification were performed. Libraries were sequenced paired-end with 100 bp reads on an Illumina HiSeq2000. In the original analysis: SOAPnuke was used to process the raw data, removing reads that contained adapters or uncalled bases, had a mean Phred below 15, or lacked an exact match to the constant primer or identifier. High-quality paired reads were merged using COPE v1.2.5, and each unique nucleotide sequence was defined as a clonotype. MiTCR v1.1 was used to align the clonotypes against IMGT TRBV, TRBD and TRBJ reference segments. Analysis was restricted to V-J combinations with a frequency above 0.0001, which covered roughly 99% of repertoires. The TCS score was defined as the ratio of F50 (clonal expansion) to E x V (chaos), calculated using BLOSUM62-based TCRdist between CDR3 peptides within each V-J. Welch's t-statistics and random forest reduced just over 500 V-J features to roughly 13, which were used in a naive Bayes classifier (R e1071). The similarity between thyroid and blood repertoires was quantified using the Morisita-Horn index. TCRdb applied fastp at Q25 and MiXCR to the public reads, then kept only in-frame beta chains. Each entry is one CDR3 protein sequence, shown with its most common DNA and genes. TCRdb's processing, not the study's, gives the V and J calls here. The sample table shows roughly 700,000 distinct CDR3 sequences, and just over 35% are seen once. Approximately 31% of the sample lies in the top ten.

Sequencing was performed on blood. Recombination linked TRBV7-9 to TRBJ1-2; the D gene lacks a confident call. The TCR sequence derives from a woman aged 40 to 49 with Graves' hyperthyroidism. CDR3 protein: CASTTPQSGKGYTF. The DNA is TGTGCCAGCACCACACCTCAGAGCGGCAAAGGCTACACCTTC. The CDR3, completed at both ends by the reference TRBV7-9 and TRBJ1-2 genes, gives the full variable domain DTGVSQNPRHKITKRGQNVTFRCDPISEHNRLYWYRQTLGQGPEFLTYFQNEAQLEKSRLLSDRFSAERPKGSFSTLEIQRTEQGDSAMYLCASTTPQSGKGYTFGSGTRLTVV.